This TCR beta chain appears in the sequencing data of a study of blood T cell repertoires in COVID-19. Study at large: PBMCs, B-cell-depleted T cells, or T cells provided the cDNA or gDNA that made up the material.

In its sample, this clone was seen once. Source study methods: Quantification of nucleated cells was approximated via reference gene primer amplification. The assay was immunoSEQ multiplex PCR, and TCRdb's table has in-frame clones only and misses some. That table supplies the V and J calls and clone size; D and trimming were determined from the DNA. The data contain tens of thousands of clones, about 72% of them singletons. Trimming at V came to 4 bases and at J to 1 base, leaving 11 bases not matched to a gene. CDR1 and CDR2 from the germline V gene are SGDLS and YYNGEE. This CDR3 spans 18 amino acids.

V is TRBV9 and J is TRBJ2-7, with 13 bases that match TRBD2. Material: peripheral blood. The origin of this receptor is an older man with acute or convalescent COVID-19. CDR3 in amino acids: CASSPHGLAGDMSYEQYF. The DNA of the CDR3 is TGTGCCAGCAGCCCCCACGGACTAGCGGGAGATATGTCCTACGAGCAGTACTTC.